These 18 T cell receptor beta chains came from one sample sequenced in a study of multiple sclerosis patients with progressive multifocal leukoencephalopathy. Data came from immunoSEQ multiplex PCR; TCRdb stores just in-frame clones and leaves some out. This sample yields 25,000 to 35,000 clones, of which about 90% are seen a single time; approximately 1.5% belongs to the top ten. Time point specified: 5 to 6 months of natalizumab therapy. Source: PBMCs, taken from a patient treated with natalizumab. The receptors originated from a human donor with multiple sclerosis.

The V and J genes are TRBV7-9 and TRBJ1-6, with TRBD1 matching 7 bases. CDR1 and CDR2 from the germline V gene are SEHNR and FQNEAQ (reference sequence). CDR3 length equals 15 residues. With V trimmed by 7 bases and J by 7 bases, 10 bases remained unmatched. Here the CDR3 DNA reads TGTGCCAGCACTCGACAGGGAGAAGGCAATTCACCCCTCCACTTT. This translates into CASTRQGEGNSPLHF.

V usage is TRBV5-1 and J usage is TRBJ2-3; maybe TRBD2 (6 bases). Germline V gene lookup returns CDR1 SGHRS and CDR2 YFSETQ. CDR3 length equals 17 residues. Trimming shortened V by 4 bases and J by 4 bases, and 22 bases separated the two germline ends. The CDR3 nucleotides read TGCGCCAGCAGCCTTACTAGGGCTAGCGATAGCCCAGATACGCAGTATTTT. Its translation: CASSLTRASDSPDTQYF.

CDR3 sequence reads: CASTTRGTGNQPQHF. DNA for the CDR3: TGTGCCAGTACTACCCGCGGGACCGGCAATCAGCCCCAGCATTTT. J is TRBJ1-5 and V is TRBV19; possible D gene TRBD1, 5 bases. This CDR3 spans 15 amino acids. Trimming cost V 7 bases and J 2 bases, with 15 bases left between them. Germline CDR1 LNHDA, CDR2 SQIVND (reference sequence).

The chain has TRBV9 and TRBJ1-4; D is unclear. CDR1 and CDR2 from the germline V gene are SGDLS and YYNGEE. This CDR3 has 15 residues. V was pared by 1 base and J by 8 bases, with 15 bases between. The DNA of the CDR3 is TGTGCCAGCAGCGTATCCCGGCAGCTGGGAGAAAAACTGTTTTTT. It codes for CASSVSRQLGEKLFF.

The chain combines TRBV10-3 with TRBJ1-3, with D perhaps TRBD1 (5 bases). Germline CDR1 is ENHRY and CDR2 is SYGVKD. The V end lost 7 bases, the J end lost 0 bases, and 10 bases lay between the germline ends. The CDR3 extends over 14 amino acids. In nucleotides, the CDR3 is TGTGCCATCAAGGGGACTAGCTCTGGAAACACCATATATTTT. It yields the protein CAIKGTSSGNTIYF.

The chain uses TRBV5-4 and TRBJ2-3, with TRBD2 as a possible D gene (6 bases). The CDR3 extends over 14 amino acids. Trimming removed 4 bases at V and 5 bases at J, with 14 bases between. CDR1 and CDR2 (germline): SGHNT, YYREEE (reference sequence). CDR3 in DNA: TGTGCCAGCAGCCCAGGACTATCAGAAGATACGCAGTATTTT. Translation gives CASSPGLSEDTQYF.

In this sample, this clone turned up a few times. This chain uses TRBV7-2 with TRBJ2-3; the match to TRBD2 covers 13 bases. The CDR3 loop spans 14 amino acids. Germline V lookup: CDR1 SGHTA, CDR2 FQGNSA. V lost 9 bases to trimming and J lost 3 bases; unmatched junction nucleotides: 3. For the CDR3, the DNA is TGTGCCAGTGGACTAGCGGGAGTTACAGATACGCAGTATTTT. Its protein product is CASGLAGVTDTQYF.

The gene calls are TRBV25-1 and TRBJ1-1, with D perhaps TRBD1 (6 bases). CDR1 MGHDK and CDR2 SYGVNS come from the germline V gene. The V end lost 6 bases, the J end lost 0 bases, and 11 bases lay between the germline ends. The CDR3 extends over 14 amino acids. The CDR3 bases are TGTGCCAGCAGCCTCGCAGGGGTGAACACTGAAGCTTTCTTT. This encodes CASSLAGVNTEAFF.

V usage is TRBV6-6 and J usage is TRBJ1-1, with D uncertain. The CDR3 runs 15 residues. With 2 bases removed from V and 1 base from J, the gap between germline ends came to 11 bases. The V gene's germline CDR1 is MNHNY and CDR2 SVGAGI (reference sequence). In nucleotides, the CDR3 is TGTGCCAGCAGTTACCTGGGCAGCCAGAACACTGAAGCTTTCTTT. Residues: CASSYLGSQNTEAFF.

V and J are TRBV5-1 and TRBJ2-3; 11 bases agree with TRBD2. J lost 1 base, V lost 4 bases, and 5 bases had no gene match. CDR1 is SGHRS, CDR2 YFSETQ, per germline. The CDR3 has 16 amino acids. CDR3 sequence reads: CASSPPLAGGTDTQYF. CDR3 nucleotides: TGCGCCAGCAGCCCCCCACTAGCGGGAGGCACAGATACGCAGTATTTT.

This chain uses TRBV5-1 with TRBJ2-2; no definite D call. The CDR3 runs 15 residues. Germline lookup yields CDR1 SGHRS and CDR2 YFSETQ. V lost 0 bases, J lost 5 bases, and 11 bases lay in between. The CDR3 sequence: CASSLGRAGTGELFF. CDR3 nucleotide sequence: TGCGCCAGCAGCTTGGGGCGCGCCGGGACCGGGGAGCTGTTTTTT.

The chain couples TRBV6-5 to TRBJ2-3; D gene uncertain. Trimming pared 6 bases from V and 1 base from J, leaving 11 bases between. The CDR3 spans 14 residues. Germline V gene data show CDR1 as MNHEY and CDR2 as SVGAGI. The CDR3: CASSRTQRTDTQYF. The CDR3 DNA follows: TGTGCCAGCAGCCGGACCCAGCGCACAGATACGCAGTATTTT.

The rearrangement links TRBV28 to TRBJ2-3; 7 bases line up with TRBD2. After removal of 3 bases from V and 1 base from J, the junction contained 1 base not matched to a gene. The CDR3 is made up of 14 amino acids. Germline-derived CDR1 and CDR2 are MDHEN and SYDVKM. CDR3 in amino acids: CASSFLAGTDTQYF. In DNA form, the CDR3 reads TGTGCCAGCAGTTTTCTAGCGGGCACAGATACGCAGTATTTT.

Comment on this clone: Other DNA sequences in the sample encode the same CDR3. The gene calls are TRBV28 and TRBJ1-1; 10 nucleotides line up with TRBD1. The CDR3 consists of 15 residues. With 5 bases clipped from V and 5 bases from J, the junction kept 8 bases outside the gene matches. Germline V gene sequence: CDR1 MDHEN, CDR2 SYDVKM. The CDR3 DNA follows: TGTGCCAGCAGTCCGCGCGGACAGGGGGGGACTGAAGCTTTCTTT. Translation gives CASSPRGQGGTEAFF.

V gene TRBV6-5 combines with J gene TRBJ1-2; TRBD1 might be the D (6 bases). V was clipped by 6 bases and J by 5 bases, with 13 bases between them. CDR1 is MNHEY, CDR2 SVGAGI, per germline. The CDR3 spans 13 residues. For the CDR3, the DNA is TGTGCCAGCAGGGAATCTCAGGGGTATGGCTACACCTTC. This sequence encodes CASRESQGYGYTF.

This clone has just one count. The gene calls are TRBV4-3 and TRBJ2-1; 15 bases fit TRBD2. This CDR3 region has 17 residues. CDR1 is LGHNA and CDR2 is YSLEER in the germline V gene. With V trimmed by 0 bases and J by 4 bases, 1 base remained unmatched. The CDR3 DNA sequence: TGCGCCAGCAGCCAAGAAGGACTAGCGGGAGGGTACAATGAGCAGTTCTTC. Translated: CASSQEGLAGGYNEQFF.

This clone was recorded only once. The chain uses TRBV6-5 and TRBJ2-1; no definite D call. Germline V gene lookup returns CDR1 MNHEY and CDR2 SVGAGI. Trimming took off 0 bases at V and 6 bases at J, with 9 bases between the two ends. The CDR3 has 14 amino acids. CDR3 in amino acids: CASSYSMLLNEQFF. Here the CDR3 DNA reads TGTGCCAGCAGTTACTCGATGCTACTCAATGAGCAGTTCTTC.

The chain carries TRBV19 and TRBJ2-7, with 7 nucleotides matching TRBD1. J gave up 6 bases and V 7 bases, and 3 bases lay outside the gene matches. Germline V lookup: CDR1 LNHDA, CDR2 SQIVND (reference sequence). This CDR3 has 11 amino acids. The CDR3 sequence is CASIRGCEQYF. CDR3 sequence (DNA): TGTGCCAGTATCAGGGGGTGCGAGCAGTACTTC.